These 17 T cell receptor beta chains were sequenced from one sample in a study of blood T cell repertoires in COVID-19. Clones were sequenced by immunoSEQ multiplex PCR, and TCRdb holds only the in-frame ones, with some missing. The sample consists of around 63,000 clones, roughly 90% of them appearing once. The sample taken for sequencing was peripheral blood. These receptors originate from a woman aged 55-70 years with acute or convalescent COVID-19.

CDR3 DNA: TGTGCCAGTAGTATAGTGGGCCTCAATGAAAAACTGTTTTTT. Translating gives CASSIVGLNEKLFF. The chain is built from TRBV19 and TRBJ1-4; unclear D gene. Trimming removed 1 base from V and 5 bases from J, with 8 bases in between. Germline CDR1 and CDR2: LNHDA and SQIVND (reference sequence). The CDR3 length is 14 residues.

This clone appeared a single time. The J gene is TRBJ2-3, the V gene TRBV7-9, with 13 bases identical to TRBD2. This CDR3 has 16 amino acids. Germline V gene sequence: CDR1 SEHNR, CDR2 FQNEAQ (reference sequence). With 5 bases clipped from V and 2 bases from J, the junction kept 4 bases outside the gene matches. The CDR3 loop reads CASSPGTSGITDTQYF. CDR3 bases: TGTGCCAGCAGCCCCGGGACTAGCGGGATCACAGATACGCAGTATTTT.

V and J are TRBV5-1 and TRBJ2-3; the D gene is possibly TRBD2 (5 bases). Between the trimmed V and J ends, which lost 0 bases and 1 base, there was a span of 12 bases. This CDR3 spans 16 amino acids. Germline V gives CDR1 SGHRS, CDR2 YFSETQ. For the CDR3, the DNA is TGCGCCAGCAGCTTGGATAGTAACGGGGGCACAGATACGCAGTATTTT. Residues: CASSLDSNGGTDTQYF. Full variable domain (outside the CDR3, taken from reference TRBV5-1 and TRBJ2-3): KAGVTQTPRYLIKTRGQQVTLSCSPISGHRSVSWYQQTPGQGLQFLFEYFSETQRNKGNFPGRFSGRQFSNSRSEMNVSTLELGDSALYLCASSLDSNGGTDTQYFGPGTRLTVL.

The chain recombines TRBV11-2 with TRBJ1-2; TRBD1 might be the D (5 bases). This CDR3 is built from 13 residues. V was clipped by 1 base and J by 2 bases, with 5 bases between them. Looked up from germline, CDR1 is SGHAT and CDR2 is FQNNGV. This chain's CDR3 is CASSLGQNYGYTF. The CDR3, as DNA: TGTGCCAGCAGCTTAGGACAGAACTATGGCTACACCTTC.

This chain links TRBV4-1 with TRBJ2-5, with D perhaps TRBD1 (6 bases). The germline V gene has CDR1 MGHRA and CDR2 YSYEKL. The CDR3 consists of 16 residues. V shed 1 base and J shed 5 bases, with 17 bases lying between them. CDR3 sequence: CASSQGLQGKLETQYF. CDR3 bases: TGCGCCAGCAGCCAAGGTCTTCAGGGGAAGTTGGAGACCCAGTACTTC.

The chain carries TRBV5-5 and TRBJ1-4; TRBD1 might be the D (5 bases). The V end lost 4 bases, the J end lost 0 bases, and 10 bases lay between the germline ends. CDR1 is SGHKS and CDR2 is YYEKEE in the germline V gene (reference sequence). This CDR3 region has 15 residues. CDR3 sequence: CASSTDSATNEKLFF. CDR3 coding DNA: TGTGCCAGCAGCACCGACAGTGCAACTAATGAAAAACTGTTTTTT.

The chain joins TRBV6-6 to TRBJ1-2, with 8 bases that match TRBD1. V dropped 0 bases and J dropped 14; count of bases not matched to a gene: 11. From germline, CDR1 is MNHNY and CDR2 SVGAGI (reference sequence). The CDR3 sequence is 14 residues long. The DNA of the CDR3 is TGTGCCAGCAGTTACTCGGGACTTCAGGGGGCGAAAACCTTC. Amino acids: CASSYSGLQGAKTF.

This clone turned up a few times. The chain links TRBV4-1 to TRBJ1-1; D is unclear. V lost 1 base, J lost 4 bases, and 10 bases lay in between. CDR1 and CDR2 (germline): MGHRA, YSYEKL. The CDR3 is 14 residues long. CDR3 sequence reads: CASSQVVRSTEAFF. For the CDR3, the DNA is TGCGCCAGCAGCCAAGTAGTGAGGAGCACTGAAGCTTTCTTT.

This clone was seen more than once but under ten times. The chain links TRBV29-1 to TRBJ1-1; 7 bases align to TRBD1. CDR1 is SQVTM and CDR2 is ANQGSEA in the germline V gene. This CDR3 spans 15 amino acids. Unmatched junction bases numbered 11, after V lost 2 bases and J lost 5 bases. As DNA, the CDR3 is TGCAGCGTTGAACCCCAGCCAGGGGGATGGACTGAAGCTTTCTTT. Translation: CSVEPQPGGWTEAFF.

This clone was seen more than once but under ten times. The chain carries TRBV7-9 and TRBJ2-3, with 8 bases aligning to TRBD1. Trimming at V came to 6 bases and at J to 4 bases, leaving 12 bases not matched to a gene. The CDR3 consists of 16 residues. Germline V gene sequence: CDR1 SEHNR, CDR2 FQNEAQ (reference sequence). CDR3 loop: CASRPLQGAGADTQYF. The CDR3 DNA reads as TGTGCCAGCAGACCCCTTCAGGGGGCAGGGGCAGATACGCAGTATTTT.

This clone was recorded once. The chain's CDR3 is CASSQVAGPTTLSGNTIYF. The CDR3 nucleotides are TGTGCCAGCAGCCAAGTGGCAGGGCCAACCACCCTCTCTGGAAACACCATATATTTT. This chain connects TRBV3-1 (or the pseudogene TRBV3-2) to TRBJ1-3, with a possible D match to TRBD1 (5 bases). CDR3 length equals 19 residues. V was trimmed by 1 base and J by 0 bases, leaving 19 bases between them. Germline V CDR1 and CDR2: LGHDT, YNNKEL (reference sequence).

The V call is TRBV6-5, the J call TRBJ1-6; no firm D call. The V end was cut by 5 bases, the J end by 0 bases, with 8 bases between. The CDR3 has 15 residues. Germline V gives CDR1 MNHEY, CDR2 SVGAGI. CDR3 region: CASSTEVSYNSPLHF. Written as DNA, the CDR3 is TGTGCCAGCAGTACTGAGGTCTCCTATAATTCACCCCTCCACTTT.

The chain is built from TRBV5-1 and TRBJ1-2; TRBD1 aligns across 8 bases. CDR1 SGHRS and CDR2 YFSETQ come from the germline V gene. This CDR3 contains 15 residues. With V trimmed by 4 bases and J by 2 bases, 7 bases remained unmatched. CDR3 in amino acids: CASSTEQGENYGYTF. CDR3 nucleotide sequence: TGCGCCAGCAGCACGGAACAGGGGGAGAACTATGGCTACACCTTC.

The CDR3 sequence: CASDIRGHTGELFF. In DNA form, the CDR3 reads TGTGCCAGCGATATCAGGGGGCATACCGGGGAGCTGTTTTTT. The chain combines TRBV25-1 with TRBJ2-2; 8 positions match TRBD1. This CDR3 region has 14 residues. Per the germline V gene, CDR1 is MGHDK and CDR2 is SYGVNS. J lost 5 bases, V lost 8 bases, and 7 bases had no gene match.

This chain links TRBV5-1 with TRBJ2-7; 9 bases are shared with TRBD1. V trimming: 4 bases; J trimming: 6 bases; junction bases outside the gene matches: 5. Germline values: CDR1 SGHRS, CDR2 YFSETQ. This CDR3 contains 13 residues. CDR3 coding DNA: TGCGCCAGCAGCCCTGGACAGGGGATCGAGCAGTACGTC. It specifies CASSPGQGIEQYV.

The CDR3 DNA is TGTGCCATCAGCGACCCACTAAGCTCCTACGAGCAGTACGTC. Translating gives CAISDPLSSYEQYV. The V call is TRBV10-3, the J call TRBJ2-7, with D unclear. The germline V gene encodes CDR1 ENHRY and CDR2 SYGVKD. V was trimmed by 6 bases and J by 0 bases, leaving 12 bases between them. This CDR3 has 14 residues.

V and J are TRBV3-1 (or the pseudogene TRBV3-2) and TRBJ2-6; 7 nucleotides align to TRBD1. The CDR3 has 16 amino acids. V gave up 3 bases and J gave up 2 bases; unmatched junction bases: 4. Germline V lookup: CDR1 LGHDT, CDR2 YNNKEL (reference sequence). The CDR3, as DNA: TGTGCCAGCAGCCAGTTGACAGGGACTGGGGCCAACGTCCTGACTTTC. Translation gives CASSQLTGTGANVLTF.